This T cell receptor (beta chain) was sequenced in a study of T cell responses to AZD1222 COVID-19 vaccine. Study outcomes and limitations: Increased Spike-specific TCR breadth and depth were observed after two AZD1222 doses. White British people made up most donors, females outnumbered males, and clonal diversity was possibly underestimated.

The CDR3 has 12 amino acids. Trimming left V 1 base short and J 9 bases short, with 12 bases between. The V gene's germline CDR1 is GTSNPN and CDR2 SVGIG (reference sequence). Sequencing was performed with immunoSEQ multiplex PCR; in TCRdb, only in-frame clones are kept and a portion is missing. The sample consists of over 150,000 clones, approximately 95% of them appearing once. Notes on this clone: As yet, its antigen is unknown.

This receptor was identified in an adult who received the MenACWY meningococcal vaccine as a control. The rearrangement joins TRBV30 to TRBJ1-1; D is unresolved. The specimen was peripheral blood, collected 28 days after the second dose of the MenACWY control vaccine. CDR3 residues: CAWSAPPRQAFF. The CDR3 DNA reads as TGTGCCTGGAGTGCACCCCCCCGACAAGCTTTCTTT.